This T cell receptor (beta chain) was obtained from a study of T cell responses to AZD1222 COVID-19 vaccine. Study conclusions and caveats: Reports say nearly half of spike-specific TCRs go after unmutated variant regions.

Worth noting for this clone: What it binds is unknown.

Profiling relied on immunoSEQ multiplex PCR, and the TCRdb table lists in-frame clones only, not all of them. Among over 150,000 clones listed, 85% to 90% were seen once. V lost 3 bases and J 6 bases, leaving 3 bases between the germline ends. This CDR3 is 10 amino acids long. Germline values: CDR1 SGDLS, CDR2 YYNGEE. Sequencing used peripheral blood, obtained 28 days after the second AZD1222 dose. The chain is built from TRBV9 and TRBJ1-2; no clear D gene. The clonotype comes from an adult who received the AZD1222 COVID-19 vaccine. The CDR3 DNA is TGTGCCAGCAGCGGAAATGGCTACACCTTC. It encodes CASSGNGYTF.